This TCR beta chain is from a study of blood T cells in healthy people across ages. Using a J-beta primer mix together with a sample-barcoded 5' primer, a second PCR was run for roughly 6 to 12 cycles. MiXCR, applied by TCRdb to the 5' RACE reads, yields one record per CDR3 protein. The sample shows around 1,800,000 distinct CDR3 sequences, roughly two fifths of them seen only once. CDR3 length: 14 residues. CDR1 and CDR2 from the germline V gene are SGHVS and FNYEAQ. V was clipped by 4 bases and J by 8 bases, with 14 bases between them. The chain couples TRBV7-6 to TRBJ1-4; D not resolved. The origin of this receptor is a human donor in good health. The sample was blood. DNA for the CDR3: TGTGCCAGCAGCTCACGGTCATTCGGAGAAAAACTGTTTTTT. It is translated as CASSSRSFGEKLFF.